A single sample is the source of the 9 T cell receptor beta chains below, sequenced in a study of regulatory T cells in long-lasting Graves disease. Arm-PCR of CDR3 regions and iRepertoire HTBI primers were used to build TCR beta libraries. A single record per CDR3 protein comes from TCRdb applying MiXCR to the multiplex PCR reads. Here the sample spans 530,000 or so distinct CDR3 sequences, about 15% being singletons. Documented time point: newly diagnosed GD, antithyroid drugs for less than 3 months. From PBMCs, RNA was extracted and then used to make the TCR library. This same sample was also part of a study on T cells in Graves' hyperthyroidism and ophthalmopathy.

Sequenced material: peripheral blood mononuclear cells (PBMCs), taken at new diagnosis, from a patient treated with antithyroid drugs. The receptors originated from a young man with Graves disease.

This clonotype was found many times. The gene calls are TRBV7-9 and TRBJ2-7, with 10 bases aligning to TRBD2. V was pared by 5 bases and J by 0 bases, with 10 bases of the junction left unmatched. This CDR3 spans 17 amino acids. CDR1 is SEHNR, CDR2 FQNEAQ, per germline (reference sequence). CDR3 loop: CASSISRAGGGSYEQYF. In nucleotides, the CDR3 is TGTGCCAGCAGCATAAGCCGAGCGGGAGGGGGCTCCTACGAGCAGTACTTC.

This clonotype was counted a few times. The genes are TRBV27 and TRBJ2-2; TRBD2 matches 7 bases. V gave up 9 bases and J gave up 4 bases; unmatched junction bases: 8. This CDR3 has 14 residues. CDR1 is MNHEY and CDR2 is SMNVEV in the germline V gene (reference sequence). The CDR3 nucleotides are TGTGCCAGTCGTGGGGGGGTTTTCACCGGGGAGCTGTTTTTT. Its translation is CASRGGVFTGELFF.

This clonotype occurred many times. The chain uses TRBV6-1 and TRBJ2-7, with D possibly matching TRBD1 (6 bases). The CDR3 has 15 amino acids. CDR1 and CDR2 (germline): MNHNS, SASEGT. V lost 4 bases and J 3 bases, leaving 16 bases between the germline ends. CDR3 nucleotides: TGTGCCAGCAGTGGACCGACAGGAGGTAACTACGAGCAGTACTTC. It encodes CASSGPTGGNYEQYF.

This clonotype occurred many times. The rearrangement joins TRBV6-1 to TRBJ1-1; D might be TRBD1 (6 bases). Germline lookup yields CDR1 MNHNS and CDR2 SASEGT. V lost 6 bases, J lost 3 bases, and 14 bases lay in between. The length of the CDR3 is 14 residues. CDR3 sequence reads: CASRPGVWDTEAFF. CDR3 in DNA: TGTGCCAGCAGACCAGGGGTTTGGGACACTGAAGCTTTCTTT.

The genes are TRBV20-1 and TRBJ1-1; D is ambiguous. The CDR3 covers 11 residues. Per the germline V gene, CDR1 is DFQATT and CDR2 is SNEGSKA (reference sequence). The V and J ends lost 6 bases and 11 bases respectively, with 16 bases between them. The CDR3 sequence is CSAKDGREAFF. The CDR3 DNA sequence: TGCAGTGCCAAGGACGGGCGGGAGGCTTTCTTT.

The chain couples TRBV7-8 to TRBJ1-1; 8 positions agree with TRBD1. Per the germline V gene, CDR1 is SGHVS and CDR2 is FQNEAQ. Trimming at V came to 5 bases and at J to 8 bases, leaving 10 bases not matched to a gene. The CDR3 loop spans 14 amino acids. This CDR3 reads CASSRGQGIAEAFF. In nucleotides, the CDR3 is TGTGCCAGCAGCCGTGGACAGGGTATAGCAGAAGCTTTCTTT.

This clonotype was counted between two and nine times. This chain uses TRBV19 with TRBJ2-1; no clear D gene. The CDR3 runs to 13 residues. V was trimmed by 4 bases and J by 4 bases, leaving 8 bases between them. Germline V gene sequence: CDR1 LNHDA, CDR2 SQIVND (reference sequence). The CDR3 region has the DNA TGTGCCAGTAGTAAGTGGGATTACAATGAGCAGTTCTTC. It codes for CASSKWDYNEQFF. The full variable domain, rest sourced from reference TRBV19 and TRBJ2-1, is DGGITQSPKYLFRKEGQNVTLSCEQNLNHDAMYWYRQDPGQGLRLIYYSQIVNDFQKGDIAEGYSVSREKKESFPLTVTSAQKNPTAFYLCASSKWDYNEQFFGPGTRLTVL.

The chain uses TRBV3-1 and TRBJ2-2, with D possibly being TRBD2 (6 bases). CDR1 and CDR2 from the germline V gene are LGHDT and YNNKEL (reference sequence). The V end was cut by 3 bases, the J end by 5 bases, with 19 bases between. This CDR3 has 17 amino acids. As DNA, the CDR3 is TGTGCCAGCAGCCAGGCGGGACTCATTTTCCCTACCGGGGAGCTGTTTTTT. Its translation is CASSQAGLIFPTGELFF.

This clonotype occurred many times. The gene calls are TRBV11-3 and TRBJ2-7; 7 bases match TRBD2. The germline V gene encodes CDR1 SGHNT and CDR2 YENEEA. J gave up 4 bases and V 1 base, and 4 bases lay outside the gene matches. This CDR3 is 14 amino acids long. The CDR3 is CASSLGSGPYEQYF. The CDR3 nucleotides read TGTGCCAGCAGCTTAGGTAGCGGGCCGTACGAGCAGTACTTC.